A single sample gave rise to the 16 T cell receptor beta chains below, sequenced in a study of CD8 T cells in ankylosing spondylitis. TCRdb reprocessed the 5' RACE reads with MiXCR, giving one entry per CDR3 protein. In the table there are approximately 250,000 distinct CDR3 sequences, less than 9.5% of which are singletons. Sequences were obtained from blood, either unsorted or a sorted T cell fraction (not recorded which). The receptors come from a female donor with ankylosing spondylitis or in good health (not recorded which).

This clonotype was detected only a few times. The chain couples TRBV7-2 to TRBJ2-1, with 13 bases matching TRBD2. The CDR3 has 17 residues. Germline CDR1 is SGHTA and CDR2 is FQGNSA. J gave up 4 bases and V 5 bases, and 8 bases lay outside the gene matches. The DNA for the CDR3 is TGTGCCAGCAGCCAGCGACTAGCGGGAGGAAGGTACAATGAGCAGTTCTTC. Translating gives CASSQRLAGGRYNEQFF.

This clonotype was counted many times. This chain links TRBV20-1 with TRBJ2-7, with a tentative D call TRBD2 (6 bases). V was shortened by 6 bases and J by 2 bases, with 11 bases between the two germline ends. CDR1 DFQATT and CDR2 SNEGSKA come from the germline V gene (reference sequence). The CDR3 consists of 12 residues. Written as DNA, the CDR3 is TGCAGTGCCCTCGGCGGGACCTACGAGCAGTACTTC. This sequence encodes CSALGGTYEQYF.

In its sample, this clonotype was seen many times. This CDR3 reads CATLAGGGADTQYF. CDR3 nucleotide sequence: TGTGCCACCCTAGCGGGAGGAGGGGCAGATACGCAGTATTTT. The genes are TRBV10-3 and TRBJ2-3; 11 bases are shared with TRBD2. This CDR3 spans 14 amino acids. Germline V gives CDR1 ENHRY, CDR2 SYGVKD. Trimming cost V 10 bases and J 4 bases; bases outside gene matches: 7.

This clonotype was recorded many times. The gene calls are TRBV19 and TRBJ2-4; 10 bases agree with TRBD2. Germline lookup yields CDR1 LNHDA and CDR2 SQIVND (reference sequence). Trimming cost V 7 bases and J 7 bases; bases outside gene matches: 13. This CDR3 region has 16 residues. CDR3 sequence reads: CASTKKREGFGNIQYF. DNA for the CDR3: TGTGCCAGTACCAAGAAGCGGGAGGGCTTCGGGAACATTCAGTACTTC.

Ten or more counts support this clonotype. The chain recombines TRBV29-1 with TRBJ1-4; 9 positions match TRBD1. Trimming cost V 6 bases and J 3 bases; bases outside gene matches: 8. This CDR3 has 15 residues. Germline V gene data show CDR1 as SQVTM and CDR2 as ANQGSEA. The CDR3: CSVKGDRESNEKLFF. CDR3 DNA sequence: TGCAGCGTGAAGGGGGACAGGGAGTCTAATGAAAAACTGTTTTTT.

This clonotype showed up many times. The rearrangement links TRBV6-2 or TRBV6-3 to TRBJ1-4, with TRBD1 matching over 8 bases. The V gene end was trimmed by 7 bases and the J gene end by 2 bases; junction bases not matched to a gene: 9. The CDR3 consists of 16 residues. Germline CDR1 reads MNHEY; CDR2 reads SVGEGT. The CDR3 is CASTYGTGATNEKLFF. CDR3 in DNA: TGTGCCAGCACCTACGGGACAGGAGCCACTAATGAAAAACTGTTTTTT.

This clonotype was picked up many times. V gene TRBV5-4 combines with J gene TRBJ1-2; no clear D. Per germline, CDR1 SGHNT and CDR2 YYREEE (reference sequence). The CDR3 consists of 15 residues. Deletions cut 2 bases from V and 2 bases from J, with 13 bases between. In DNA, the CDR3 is TGTGCCAGCAGCTTCGGCGCGCTGGGGAACTATGGCTACACCTTC. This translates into CASSFGALGNYGYTF.

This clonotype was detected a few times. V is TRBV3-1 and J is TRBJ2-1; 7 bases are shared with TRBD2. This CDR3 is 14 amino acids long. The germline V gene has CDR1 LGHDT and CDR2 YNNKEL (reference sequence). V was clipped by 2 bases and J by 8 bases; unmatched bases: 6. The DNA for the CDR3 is TGTGCCAGCAGCCAACGGGCGGGGGAAGATGAGCAGTTCTTC. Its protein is CASSQRAGEDEQFF.

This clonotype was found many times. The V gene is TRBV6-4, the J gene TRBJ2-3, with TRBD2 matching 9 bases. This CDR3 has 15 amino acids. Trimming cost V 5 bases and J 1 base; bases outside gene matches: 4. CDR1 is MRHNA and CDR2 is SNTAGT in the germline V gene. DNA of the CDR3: TGTGCCAGCAGTTCTAGCGGGAAGGGCACAGATACGCAGTATTTT. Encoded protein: CASSSSGKGTDTQYF.

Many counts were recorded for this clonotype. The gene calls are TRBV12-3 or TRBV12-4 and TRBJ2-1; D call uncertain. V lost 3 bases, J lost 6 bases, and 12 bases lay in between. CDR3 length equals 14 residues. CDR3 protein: CASSFSQSPNEQFF. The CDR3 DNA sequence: TGTGCCAGCAGTTTTTCCCAGTCACCCAATGAGCAGTTCTTC.

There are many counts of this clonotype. The CDR3 spells CSVPDRENNYGYTF. The CDR3 coding sequence is TGCAGCGTACCGGACAGGGAGAACAACTATGGCTACACCTTC. The genes are TRBV29-1 and TRBJ1-2; 8 bases line up with TRBD1. V shed 6 bases, J shed 2 bases, and the junction held 8 bases outside the gene matches. Germline values: CDR1 SQVTM, CDR2 ANQGSEA. CDR3 length equals 14 residues.

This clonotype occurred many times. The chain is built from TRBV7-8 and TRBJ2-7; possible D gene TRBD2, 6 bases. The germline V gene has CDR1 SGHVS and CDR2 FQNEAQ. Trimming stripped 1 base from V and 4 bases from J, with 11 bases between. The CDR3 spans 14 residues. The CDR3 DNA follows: TGTGCCAGCAGCTTAGATGGGAGGCAGTACGAGCAGTACTTC. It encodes CASSLDGRQYEQYF.

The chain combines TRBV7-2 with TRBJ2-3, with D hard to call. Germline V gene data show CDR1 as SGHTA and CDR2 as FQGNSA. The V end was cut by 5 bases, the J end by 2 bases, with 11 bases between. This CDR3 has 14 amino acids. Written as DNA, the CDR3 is TGTGCCAGCAGCCCGACGGATTACACAGATACGCAGTATTTT. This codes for CASSPTDYTDTQYF.

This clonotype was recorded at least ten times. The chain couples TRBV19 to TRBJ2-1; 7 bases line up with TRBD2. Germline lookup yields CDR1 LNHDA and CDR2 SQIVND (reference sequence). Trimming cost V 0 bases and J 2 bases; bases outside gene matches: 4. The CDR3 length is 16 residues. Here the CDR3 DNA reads TGTGCCAGTAGTATAGATTGGGGAGGGCCCTACAATGAGCAGTTCTTC. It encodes CASSIDWGGPYNEQFF.

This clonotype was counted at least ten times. The CDR3 sequence: CATSEANTGELFF. The CDR3 DNA is TGTGCCACTTCCGAGGCGAACACCGGGGAGCTGTTTTTT. The rearrangement uses TRBV10-3 and TRBJ2-2; D ambiguous. The V end lost 10 bases, the J end lost 0 bases, and 9 bases lay between the germline ends. CDR3 length: 13 residues. Looked up from germline, CDR1 is ENHRY and CDR2 is SYGVKD.

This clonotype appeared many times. CDR3 bases: TGCGCCAGCAGCCAAGATTTGAGAGCGGGAGAGAGTAGGGGCACAGATACGCAGTATTTT. Its protein product is CASSQDLRAGESRGTDTQYF. V gene TRBV4-3 combines with J gene TRBJ2-3; 8 nucleotides agree with TRBD2. Germline CDR1 LGHNA, CDR2 YSLEER. This CDR3 has 20 residues. Losses at the gene ends were 0 bases for V and 1 base for J; bases not matched to a gene: 15.